This TCR beta chain originates from a study of cytomegalovirus exposure and HLA in healthy donors. The CDR3 totals 14 residues. V trimming: 5 bases; J trimming: 4 bases; junction bases outside the gene matches: 7. The germline V gene encodes CDR1 SEHNR and CDR2 FQNEAQ (reference sequence). TCRdb's copy holds only in-frame clones and misses some; the assay was immunoSEQ multiplex PCR. The sample has 76,000 or so clones; 85% to 95% are singletons. This clonotype was sampled from a woman younger than 35 in good health and CMV-seronegative. The source material was PBMCs. This chain joins TRBV7-9 and TRBJ1-2; 7 bases line up with TRBD1. The chain's CDR3 is CASSARDSFYGYTF. The DNA of the CDR3 is TGTGCCAGCAGCGCGCGGGACAGTTTCTATGGCTACACCTTC. The full variable domain, completed using reference TRBV7-9 and TRBJ1-2, is DTGVSQNPRHKITKRGQNVTFRCDPISEHNRLYWYRQTLGQGPEFLTYFQNEAQLEKSRLLSDRFSAERPKGSFSTLEIQRTEQGDSAMYLCASSARDSFYGYTFGSGTRLTVV.